The clone carrying this T cell receptor (beta chain) was seen ten or more times. The sample belongs to a study of Graves' ophthalmopathy and Graves' hyperthyroidism. Amplifying from RNA transcripts, the study obtained TCR beta CDR3 regions. Second-round multiplex PCR followed a first-round RT-PCR using HTBI primers. TCRdb called the multiplex PCR reads again in MiXCR, with one record for every CDR3 protein. Counted here are 350,000 to 450,000 distinct CDR3 sequences, under 25% occurring once; the ten biggest clones make up roughly 3%. Sequencing was carried out using peripheral blood. This receptor was taken from a woman younger than 35 with stable Graves' hyperthyroidism.

The CDR3 DNA follows: TGTGCCAGCCGACAGGGAAGGACCGGGGAGCTGTTTTTT. Translating gives CASRQGRTGELFF. V gene TRBV18 combines with J gene TRBJ2-2, with TRBD1 matching 7 bases. CDR3 length: 13 amino acids. With 8 bases clipped from V and 5 bases from J, the junction kept 5 bases outside the gene matches. Per the germline V gene, CDR1 is KGHSH and CDR2 is LQKENI.